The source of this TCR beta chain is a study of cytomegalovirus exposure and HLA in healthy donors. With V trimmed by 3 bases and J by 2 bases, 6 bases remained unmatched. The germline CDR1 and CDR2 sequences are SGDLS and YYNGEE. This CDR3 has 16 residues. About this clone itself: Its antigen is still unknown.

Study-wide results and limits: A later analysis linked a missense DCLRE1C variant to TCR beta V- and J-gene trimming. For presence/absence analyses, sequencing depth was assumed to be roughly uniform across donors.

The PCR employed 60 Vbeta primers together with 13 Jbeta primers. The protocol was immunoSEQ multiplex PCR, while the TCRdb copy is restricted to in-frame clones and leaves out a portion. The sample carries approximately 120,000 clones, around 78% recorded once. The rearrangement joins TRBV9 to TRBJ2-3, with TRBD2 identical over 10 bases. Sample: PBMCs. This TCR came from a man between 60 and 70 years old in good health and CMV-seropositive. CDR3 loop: CASSDRTSGNTDTQYF. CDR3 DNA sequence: TGTGCCAGCAGCGATCGGACTAGCGGCAACACAGATACGCAGTATTTT.